One and the same sample provided the 24 T cell receptor beta chains below, sequenced in a study of T cells in Graves' hyperthyroidism and ophthalmopathy. Amplification yielded TCR beta CDR3 regions, with RNA transcripts as the source. The HTBI set primed first-round TCR CDR3 RT-PCR. TCRdb re-derived calls from the multiplex PCR reads in MiXCR, one entry per CDR3 protein. In the table there are 300,000 to 450,000 distinct CDR3 sequences, approximately 18% of which are singletons. The sequenced sample consisted of blood. The receptor set was obtained from a woman in her 30s with Graves' hyperthyroidism that later progressed to Graves' ophthalmopathy.

This clonotype occurred many times. The rearrangement links TRBV7-2 to TRBJ2-1; D is ambiguous. V was trimmed by 5 bases and J by 8 bases, leaving 7 bases between them. CDR3 size: 11 residues. CDR1 is SGHTA and CDR2 is FQGNSA in the germline V gene. DNA for the CDR3: TGTGCCAGCAGCCCAGACCATGAGCAGTTCTTC. This translates into CASSPDHEQFF.

The chain combines TRBV28 with TRBJ1-4; no definite D call. Trimming shortened V by 5 bases and J by 4 bases, and 14 bases separated the two germline ends. Germline V gives CDR1 MDHEN, CDR2 SYDVKM. The CDR3 runs to 15 residues. The DNA of the CDR3 is TGTGCCAGCAGTCTAGAGGGCTCTGTTAATGAAAAACTGTTTTTT. It codes for CASSLEGSVNEKLFF.

This sequence joins TRBV18 and TRBJ2-3, with D possibly matching TRBD1 (5 bases). This CDR3 spans 16 amino acids. Trimming pared 3 bases from V and 2 bases from J, leaving 15 bases between. Germline-derived CDR1 and CDR2 are KGHSH and LQKENI. The CDR3 loop reads CASSPQIGAHTDTQYF. The CDR3, as DNA: TGTGCCAGCTCACCCCAGATAGGGGCTCACACAGATACGCAGTATTTT.

The chain carries TRBV4-1 and TRBJ2-7; a weak D match, TRBD2 (6 bases). The V end was cut by 0 bases, the J end by 3 bases, with 9 bases between. The CDR3 runs 14 residues. The V gene's germline CDR1 is MGHRA and CDR2 YSYEKL. The DNA for the CDR3 is TGCGCCAGCAGCCAAGATAGCGGAAACTACGAGCAGTACTTC. Translation gives CASSQDSGNYEQYF.

In this sample, this clonotype turned up many times. The V and J genes are TRBV6-1 and TRBJ2-2, with 14 bases fitting TRBD2. The CDR3 consists of 18 residues. V shed 5 bases and J 3 bases; nucleotides not matched to a gene: 8. The germline V gene encodes CDR1 MNHNS and CDR2 SASEGT. The chain's CDR3 is CASSFTTSGGAHTGELFF. CDR3 nucleotides: TGTGCCAGCAGTTTTACGACTAGCGGGGGGGCCCACACCGGGGAGCTGTTTTTT.

This clonotype was observed at least ten times. The rearrangement uses TRBV10-2 and TRBJ1-1; no definite D call. The CDR3 runs 13 residues. Germline assignment: CDR1 WSHSY and CDR2 SAAADI. The V end lost 8 bases, the J end lost 5 bases, and 15 bases lay between the germline ends. CDR3 DNA sequence: TGCGCCAGCCTTAAAGTGATGGGGACTGAAGCTTTCTTT. As protein: CASLKVMGTEAFF.

This clonotype was counted at least ten times. The rearrangement links TRBV11-2 to TRBJ2-2; TRBD2 matches at 7 bases. V dropped 1 base and J dropped 5; count of bases not matched to a gene: 7. Germline V gene data show CDR1 as SGHAT and CDR2 as FQNNGV. The CDR3 is made up of 16 amino acids. CDR3 protein: CASSLGRERWTGELFF. The CDR3 DNA sequence: TGTGCCAGCAGCTTAGGGCGGGAGAGGTGGACCGGGGAGCTGTTTTTT.

This chain connects TRBV9 to TRBJ1-2; D uncertain. The V gene lost 0 bases and the J gene lost 5 bases, with 17 bases spanning the gap. Germline V lookup: CDR1 SGDLS, CDR2 YYNGEE. The CDR3 is made up of 16 amino acids. The CDR3 DNA reads as TGTGCCAGCAGCGTAGTCGCCGGTCTCGGAGCATATGGCTACACCTTC. Protein sequence: CASSVVAGLGAYGYTF.

This clonotype came up a few times. This sequence joins TRBV20-1 and TRBJ2-7; D is perhaps TRBD2 (5 bases). Per germline, CDR1 DFQATT and CDR2 SNEGSKA (reference sequence). Trimming removed 3 bases at V and 5 bases at J, with 14 bases between. CDR3 length equals 13 residues. The CDR3 bases are TGCAGTGCTAGTCCCCTAGCTATGCACGAGCAGTACTTC. Its translation: CSASPLAMHEQYF.

This clonotype was counted at least ten times. The rearrangement links TRBV4-1 to TRBJ2-3, with D perhaps TRBD2 (5 bases). Trimming left V 0 bases short and J 0 bases short, with 7 bases between. This CDR3 region has 15 residues. The germline gives CDR1 MGHRA, CDR2 YSYEKL. The DNA for the CDR3 is TGCGCCAGCAGCCAAGATAGAGGGAGCACAGATACGCAGTATTTT. Protein: CASSQDRGSTDTQYF.

This clonotype occurred a few times. The V and J genes are TRBV20-1 and TRBJ2-4; TRBD1 agrees at 8 bases. The CDR3 is 15 residues long. V lost 4 bases, J lost 1 base, and 6 bases stayed unmatched. Germline V gene sequence: CDR1 DFQATT, CDR2 SNEGSKA (reference sequence). CDR3 protein: CSATSGGSAKNIQYF. Written as DNA, the CDR3 is TGCAGTGCTACCTCAGGGGGCTCGGCCAAAAACATTCAGTACTTC.

The gene calls are TRBV7-8 and TRBJ1-2; possibly TRBD1 for D (6 bases). Looked up from germline, CDR1 is SGHVS and CDR2 is FQNEAQ. V was trimmed by 5 bases and J by 3 bases, leaving 16 bases between them. The CDR3 runs to 15 residues. This CDR3 reads CASSRLTGPYYGYTF. The CDR3 DNA is TGTGCCAGCAGCAGACTTACAGGGCCCTACTATGGCTACACCTTC. Using reference TRBV7-8 and TRBJ1-2 for the parts outside the CDR3, the full variable domain is GAGVSQSPRYKVAKRGQDVALRCDPISGHVSLFWYQQALGQGPEFLTYFQNEAQLDKSGLPSDRFFAERPEGSVSTLKIQRTQQEDSAVYLCASSRLTGPYYGYTFGSGTRLTVV.

This chain joins TRBV20-1 and TRBJ2-1, with 11 bases fitting TRBD1. The CDR3 runs to 15 residues. V gave up 6 bases and J gave up 6 bases; unmatched junction bases: 10. Germline V gene sequence: CDR1 DFQATT, CDR2 SNEGSKA (reference sequence). The CDR3 sequence: CSALRTGGRSNEQFF. CDR3 coding DNA: TGCAGTGCCCTCCGGACAGGGGGCCGATCCAATGAGCAGTTCTTC.

This clonotype was seen repeatedly, ten times or more. The gene calls are TRBV29-1 and TRBJ1-1; tentatively, D is TRBD1 (5 bases). The CDR3 runs to 12 residues. Trimming pared 2 bases from V and 7 bases from J, leaving 11 bases between. The germline V gene encodes CDR1 SQVTM and CDR2 ANQGSEA. CDR3 sequence (DNA): TGCAGCGTTGAACTGGGGACGGTTGAAGCTTTCTTT. It translates to CSVELGTVEAFF.

This clonotype has at least ten counts. V gene TRBV11-2 combines with J gene TRBJ2-7; 10 bases map to TRBD2. The CDR3 loop spans 16 amino acids. V lost 4 bases, J lost 0 bases, and 6 bases stayed unmatched. Germline V CDR1 and CDR2: SGHAT, FQNNGV. The CDR3 loop reads CASSWILAGPSYEQYF. Written as DNA, the CDR3 is TGTGCCAGCAGCTGGATACTAGCGGGGCCCTCCTACGAGCAGTACTTC.

As regards this clonotype: A junction end diverges from the germline sequence, so it may reflect a read error. This rearrangement joins TRBV20-1 to TRBJ2-2; possible D gene TRBD1, 6 bases. This CDR3 has 13 amino acids. Germline V CDR1 and CDR2: DFQATT, SNEGSKA (reference sequence). The CDR3 DNA is TGCAGTGCGGATAGGGGGTACACCGGGGAGCCGTTTTTT. As protein: CSADRGYTGEPFF.

The count of this clonotype is one. The V call is TRBV13, the J call TRBJ1-4; D not resolved. V was trimmed by 1 base and J by 14 bases, leaving 14 bases between them. The V gene's germline CDR1 is PRHDT and CDR2 FYEKMQ (reference sequence). The CDR3 is 13 amino acids. CDR3 protein: CASSLAGVAGLFF. The CDR3 DNA sequence: TGTGCCAGCAGCTTAGCCGGCGTGGCCGGCCTGTTTTTT.

This clonotype came up a few times. CDR3 residues: CASSLAQGGESSGANVLTF. DNA of the CDR3: TGTGCCAGCAGCTTAGCGCAAGGAGGAGAGAGCTCTGGGGCCAACGTCCTGACTTTC. The chain employs TRBV7-9 and TRBJ2-6; D possibly corresponds to TRBD2 (5 bases). The CDR3 consists of 19 residues. Germline V gives CDR1 SEHNR, CDR2 FQNEAQ (reference sequence). V lost 0 bases and J 0 bases, leaving 15 bases between the germline ends.

The genes are TRBV20-1 and TRBJ2-5; 14 bases are a match to TRBD2. V trimming: 4 bases; J trimming: 5 bases; junction bases outside the gene matches: 6. The CDR3 runs to 15 residues. Germline V CDR1 and CDR2: DFQATT, SNEGSKA (reference sequence). CDR3 coding DNA: TGCAGTGCTACAAGAGGGACTAGCGGGAGTGAGACCCAGTACTTC. Protein product: CSATRGTSGSETQYF.

This clonotype was detected many times. The chain carries TRBV28 and TRBJ1-5; tentative D call: TRBD1 (6 bases). Looked up from germline, CDR1 is MDHEN and CDR2 is SYDVKM. This CDR3 spans 17 amino acids. V was pared by 6 bases and J by 1 base, with 19 bases between. The CDR3 here is CASRSHQGLGSNQPQHF. CDR3 in DNA: TGTGCCAGCAGATCTCATCAGGGGCTTGGGAGCAATCAGCCCCAGCATTTT.

The chain carries TRBV6-5 and TRBJ2-7; 8 positions match TRBD2. CDR3 length equals 17 residues. The germline CDR1 and CDR2 sequences are MNHEY and SVGAGI. The ends lost 2 bases at V and 3 bases at J; junction bases unmatched: 12. The CDR3 nucleotides read TGTGCCAGCAGTTACCCCCGGAGCGGGAGACAAGGCTACGAGCAGTACTTC. Amino acids: CASSYPRSGRQGYEQYF.

This clonotype appeared a few times. This may arise from a read error, as a much more abundant clone is one base away. The gene calls are TRBV2 and TRBJ1-4; the D gene is possibly TRBD1 (5 bases). This CDR3 contains 14 residues. CDR1 is SNHLY and CDR2 is FYNNEI in the germline V gene. The CDR3 DNA follows: TGTGCCAGCGTCCCCCATGGAGGGGATGAAAAACTGTCTTTT. It translates to CASVPHGGDEKLSF.

This clonotype was seen a few times. V is TRBV15 and J is TRBJ1-3; no reliable D call. Per the germline V gene, CDR1 is LNHNV and CDR2 is YYDKDF (reference sequence). V was shortened by 0 bases and J by 4 bases, with 13 bases between the two germline ends. The CDR3 loop spans 16 amino acids. Written as DNA, the CDR3 is TGTGCCACCAGCAGAGAGCCAGGCAGAGAGGGAAACACCATATATTTT. It is translated as CATSREPGREGNTIYF.

This clonotype appeared many times. The V gene is TRBV2, the J gene TRBJ1-1; D not resolved. With 4 bases removed from V and 1 base from J, the gap between germline ends came to 4 bases. The CDR3 runs 12 residues. Germline assignment: CDR1 SNHLY and CDR2 FYNNEI. CDR3 DNA sequence: TGTGCCAGCAGTGCTGGGAACACTGAAGCTTTCTTT. Translation: CASSAGNTEAFF.